What follows are 11 T cell receptor beta chains derived from one specimen sequenced in a study of cytomegalovirus exposure and HLA in healthy donors (dated by TCRdb to about 2017). To prepare the library, the immunoSEQ multiplex PCR assay was applied. For the multiplex PCR, a mixture combining 60 forward primers for TCR Vbeta segments and 13 reverse primers for TCR Jbeta segments was used. TCRdb took this table from immuneACCESS and kept in-frame rearrangements with V and J called. Such tables lack part of the clones; where checked against another copy, unresolved V genes explain under half of the gap, and the rest is unexplained. The sample records 85,000 to 120,000 clones, 71% of which are singletons. Roughly 2.8% of the sample lies in the top ten. Sequencing was performed on PBMCs. These receptors were obtained from a female donor in good health and CMV-seronegative.

This clone was detected once. V and J are TRBV29-1 and TRBJ1-3; D call uncertain. This CDR3 has 15 amino acids. Germline V gene sequence: CDR1 SQVTM, CDR2 ANQGSEA. V lost 4 bases to trimming and J lost 1 base, with 14 bases between them. The DNA of the CDR3 is TGCAGCGTTGTGTTGATCCTCGAGTCTGGAAACACCATATATTTT. Amino acids: CSVVLILESGNTIYF.

The rearrangement uses TRBV5-1 and TRBJ2-7; 9 bases line up with TRBD1. Germline CDR1 is SGHRS and CDR2 is YFSETQ. V was pared by 0 bases and J by 3 bases, with 7 bases of the junction left unmatched. The CDR3 is made up of 16 amino acids. CDR3 in DNA: TGCGCCAGCAGCTTGGGGACAGGGGTTATTAGCTACGAGCAGTACTTC. It yields the protein CASSLGTGVISYEQYF. The full variable domain, its missing parts supplied by reference TRBV5-1 and TRBJ2-7, is KAGVTQTPRYLIKTRGQQVTLSCSPISGHRSVSWYQQTPGQGLQFLFEYFSETQRNKGNFPGRFSGRQFSNSRSEMNVSTLELGDSALYLCASSLGTGVISYEQYFGPGTRLTVT.

The chain joins TRBV28 to TRBJ2-7; TRBD2 matches at 8 bases. Trimming removed 6 bases from V and 3 bases from J; junction bases left unmatched: 16. The CDR3 runs 17 residues. CDR1 and CDR2 from the germline V gene are MDHEN and SYDVKM. CDR3 nucleotide sequence: TGTGCCAGCAGGGGGCTAGCGGGTACGCTGGGCTACTACGAGCAGTACTTC. Residues: CASRGLAGTLGYYEQYF.

A single count supports this clone. The chain has TRBV18 and TRBJ2-1, with D uncertain. CDR1 is KGHSH and CDR2 is LQKENI in the germline V gene. This CDR3 is built from 13 residues. V gave up 0 bases and J gave up 7 bases, with 7 bases separating them. This CDR3 reads CASSPPFENEQFF. Here the CDR3 DNA reads TGTGCCAGCTCACCACCGTTTGAGAATGAGCAGTTCTTC.

This clone has more than one count but fewer than ten. This chain uses TRBV30 with TRBJ1-3; D remains unclear. The J call is uncertain, as TRBJ2-2 better fits the DNA end. Per germline, CDR1 GTSNPN and CDR2 SVGIG (reference sequence). There are 12 residues in the CDR3. CDR3 bases: TGTGCCTGGAGTGTCTACACCGGGGAGCTGTTTTTT. It codes for CAWSVYTGELFF.

The chain is built from TRBV9 and TRBJ1-1; D is ambiguous. The germline V gene has CDR1 SGDLS and CDR2 YYNGEE. This CDR3 is built from 15 residues. V was clipped by 0 bases and J by 3 bases, with 12 bases between them. The CDR3 DNA is TGTGCCAGCAGCGTAGGACCCGAGGCCTACACTGAAGCTTTCTTT. This codes for CASSVGPEAYTEAFF.

This rearrangement joins TRBV25-1 to TRBJ1-2; no clear D. Trimming pared 5 bases from V and 4 bases from J, leaving 14 bases between. Looked up from germline, CDR1 is MGHDK and CDR2 is SYGVNS. The CDR3 covers 14 residues. The CDR3 protein is CASSHMTGVYGYTF. The CDR3 nucleotides read TGTGCCAGCAGTCACATGACCGGGGTCTATGGCTACACCTTC.

This clone was counted a few times. The CDR3: CASSQEGGSGWAFF. In DNA, the CDR3 is TGTGCCAGCAGCCAAGAAGGTGGATCCGGGTGGGCTTTCTTT. The chain is built from TRBV14 and TRBJ1-1; D is undetermined. From germline, CDR1 is SGHDN and CDR2 FVKESK. Trimming stripped 0 bases from V and 11 bases from J, with 16 bases between. This CDR3 spans 14 amino acids. Full variable domain (outside the CDR3, taken from reference TRBV14 and TRBJ1-1): EAGVTQFPSHSVIEKGQTVTLRCDPISGHDNLYWYRRVMGKEIKFLLHFVKESKQDESGMPNNRFLAERTGGTYSTLKVQPAELEDSGVYFCASSQEGGSGWAFFGQGTRLTVV.

This sequence joins TRBV2 and TRBJ1-2, with D possibly matching TRBD1 (6 bases). The ends were cut back, 3 bases at V and 8 bases at J, with 13 bases in the middle. CDR3 length: 13 amino acids. The germline CDR1 and CDR2 sequences are SNHLY and FYNNEI. CDR3 sequence: CASSDLDSVGYTF. Here the CDR3 DNA reads TGTGCCAGCAGTGATTTGGACAGTGTCGGCTACACCTTC.

The chain couples TRBV29-1 to TRBJ2-1; D possibly corresponds to TRBD1 (6 bases). The CDR3 is made up of 14 amino acids. Germline loops: CDR1 SQVTM, CDR2 ANQGSEA. The V end was cut by 8 bases, the J end by 0 bases, with 14 bases between. CDR3 in DNA: TGCAGCACACGACAGGTGTCCTCCTACAATGAGCAGTTCTTC. It encodes CSTRQVSSYNEQFF.

The chain joins TRBV5-1 to TRBJ2-5; TRBD1 agrees at 8 bases. The CDR3 covers 13 residues. J was trimmed by 4 bases and V by 4 bases; bases with no gene match: 3. Looked up from germline, CDR1 is SGHRS and CDR2 is YFSETQ. As DNA, the CDR3 is TGCGCCAGCAGCCTCACAGGGGGAGAGACCCAGTACTTC. This translates into CASSLTGGETQYF.